The next 25 T cell receptor beta chains were all read from a single sample in a study of T cells in narcolepsy (dated by TCRdb to the late 2010s). Library creation used the immunoSEQ multiplex PCR assay. Drawn from immuneACCESS, this table holds only the in-frame rearrangements with V and J called that TCRdb kept. Clones are partly lost; checked studies trace under half to an unresolved V gene and leave the rest unexplained. The sample table contains 25,000 to 35,000 clones; only one count was recorded for about three quarters of them. Together, the top ten hold about 1.3% of the sample. The sample was CD45RA- memory CD4+ T cells from PBMCs. In the paper's terms, the cell subset or site label means: memory T cells sorted ex vivo from peripheral blood. The receptor set was obtained from a human donor with narcolepsy.

This clone was detected only a few times. The chain uses TRBV2 and TRBJ2-3; D is possibly TRBD1 or TRBD2 (5 bases each). The CDR3 length is 12 residues. CDR1 is SNHLY, CDR2 FYNNEI, per germline. Trimming took off 7 bases at V and 4 bases at J, with 9 bases between the two ends. CDR3 DNA: TGTGCCAGCACCGAGGGGCCAGATACGCAGTATTTT. It encodes CASTEGPDTQYF.

The chain carries TRBV7-3 and TRBJ2-6; no firm D call. The CDR3 spans 15 residues. Germline values: CDR1 SGHTA, CDR2 FQGTGA. The V end lost 1 base, the J end lost 4 bases, and 8 bases lay between the germline ends. DNA for the CDR3: TGTGCCAGCAGCTTAATAAGGCCAGGGGCCAACGTCCTGACTTTC. It translates to CASSLIRPGANVLTF.

The chain links TRBV18 to TRBJ1-1; D is unclear. CDR1 and CDR2 (germline): KGHSH, LQKENI. V was pared by 6 bases and J by 2 bases, with 10 bases between. CDR3 length: 13 amino acids. The CDR3 nucleotides are TGTGCCAGCTCCCGGGAGCTTAACACTGAAGCTTTCTTT. It yields the protein CASSRELNTEAFF.

V usage is TRBV19 and J usage is TRBJ2-7; tentative D call: TRBD1 (6 bases). Trimming shortened V by 6 bases and J by 0 bases, and 12 bases separated the two germline ends. The CDR3 is 14 residues long. Germline-derived CDR1 and CDR2 are LNHDA and SQIVND (reference sequence). The CDR3 nucleotides read TGTGCCAGTAGAAGGACAGCCAGCTCCTACGAGCAGTACTTC. Translating it yields CASRRTASSYEQYF. Full variable domain (missing parts from reference TRBV19 and TRBJ2-7): DGGITQSPKYLFRKEGQNVTLSCEQNLNHDAMYWYRQDPGQGLRLIYYSQIVNDFQKGDIAEGYSVSREKKESFPLTVTSAQKNPTAFYLCASRRTASSYEQYFGPGTRLTVT.

The chain couples TRBV6-1 to TRBJ2-7; unclear D gene. V dropped 7 bases and J dropped 3 bases, with 10 bases sitting between them. CDR1 is MNHNS, CDR2 SASEGT, per germline. The CDR3 is 12 residues long. CDR3 region: CASIASLYEQYF. DNA for the CDR3: TGTGCCAGCATAGCCAGCCTCTACGAGCAGTACTTC.

V gene TRBV28 combines with J gene TRBJ1-5; 9 bases are a match to TRBD1. The CDR3 covers 15 residues. V lost 7 bases to trimming and J lost 4 bases; unmatched junction nucleotides: 8. The germline CDR1 and CDR2 sequences are MDHEN and SYDVKM. Here the CDR3 DNA reads TGTGCCAGCATAACAGGGGGCAATCGGAATCAGCCCCAGCATTTT. Translation: CASITGGNRNQPQHF.

This chain joins TRBV18 and TRBJ1-1; D remains ambiguous. Germline V gives CDR1 KGHSH, CDR2 LQKENI. V was cut by 2 bases and J by 4 bases, with 14 bases left in between. The CDR3 is 15 residues long. The CDR3: CASSPSAGGGTEAFF. CDR3 DNA sequence: TGTGCCAGCTCACCAAGTGCGGGAGGTGGCACTGAAGCTTTCTTT. Looking up the rest from reference TRBV18 and TRBJ1-1 gives the full variable domain: NAGVMQNPRHLVRRRGQEARLRCSPMKGHSHVYWYRQLPEEGLKFMVYLQKENIIDESGMPKERFSAEFPKEGPSILRIQQVVRGDSAAYFCASSPSAGGGTEAFFGQGTRLTVV.

This chain links TRBV9 with TRBJ2-1, with TRBD1 identical over 7 bases. CDR3 length: 16 residues. V was clipped by 4 bases and J by 4 bases; unmatched bases: 11. CDR1 and CDR2 from the germline V gene are SGDLS and YYNGEE. This CDR3 is CASSSAGTDHYNEQFF. The CDR3 nucleotides read TGTGCCAGCAGCTCGGCCGGGACAGACCATTACAATGAGCAGTTCTTC.

The V call is TRBV29-1, the J call TRBJ1-1; 8 nucleotides align to TRBD1. V trimming: 7 bases; J trimming: 1 base; junction bases outside the gene matches: 8. Germline values: CDR1 SQVTM, CDR2 ANQGSEA. The CDR3 has 14 residues. CDR3 loop: CSARSGTGNTEAFF. The CDR3 nucleotides are TGCAGCGCGAGAAGTGGGACAGGGAACACTGAAGCTTTCTTT.

This clone was detected only a few times. The V gene is TRBV7-8, the J gene TRBJ1-2; D remains ambiguous. The V gene's germline CDR1 is SGHVS and CDR2 FQNEAQ. The CDR3 sequence is 13 residues long. Trimming pared 1 base from V and 3 bases from J, leaving 6 bases between. CDR3: CASSLGPDYGYTF. CDR3 DNA: TGTGCCAGCAGCTTAGGTCCAGACTATGGCTACACCTTC.

The chain combines TRBV7-8 with TRBJ2-1; D gene unclear. The CDR3 consists of 12 residues. Trimming removed 5 bases from V and 10 bases from J, with 12 bases in between. Germline-derived CDR1 and CDR2 are SGHVS and FQNEAQ. The CDR3 DNA reads as TGTGCCAGCAGCATAAATAGAAACGAGCAGTTCTTC. Translation: CASSINRNEQFF.

The chain has TRBV4-1 and TRBJ1-1, with D unclear. This CDR3 spans 13 amino acids. With 1 base removed from V and 11 bases from J, the gap between germline ends came to 14 bases. In germline, CDR1 is MGHRA, CDR2 YSYEKL. CDR3 region: CASSQVSVGRAFF. The CDR3 region has the DNA TGCGCCAGCAGCCAAGTTTCTGTAGGCAGGGCTTTCTTT.

This sequence joins TRBV29-1 and TRBJ2-3; 14 bases match TRBD2. The V gene end was trimmed by 7 bases and the J gene end by 1 base; junction bases not matched to a gene: 7. This CDR3 region has 16 residues. From germline, CDR1 is SQVTM and CDR2 ANQGSEA. CDR3 protein: CSGWTSGRSGTDTQYF. Here the CDR3 DNA reads TGCAGCGGTTGGACTAGCGGGAGGTCGGGCACAGATACGCAGTATTTT.

The chain recombines TRBV10-3 with TRBJ2-2; D may be TRBD1 (5 bases). Germline V gives CDR1 ENHRY, CDR2 SYGVKD. Trimming cost V 10 bases and J 6 bases, with 18 bases left between them. CDR3 length equals 14 residues. CDR3 region: CASTQGSNAGELFF. In DNA form, the CDR3 reads TGTGCCAGCACCCAGGGTTCCAACGCCGGGGAGCTGTTTTTT.

The rearrangement joins TRBV6-1 to TRBJ1-3, with 10 bases matching TRBD1. J lost 1 base, V lost 8 bases, and 2 bases had no gene match. CDR3 length: 14 residues. The V gene's germline CDR1 is MNHNS and CDR2 SASEGT. The CDR3 loop reads CASGTGESGNTIYF. The DNA of the CDR3 is TGTGCCAGCGGGACAGGGGAGTCTGGAAACACCATATATTTT.

The chain is built from TRBV9 and TRBJ2-7, with D tentatively TRBD1 or TRBD2 (6 bases each). The CDR3 runs to 14 residues. The germline V and J ends were trimmed by 0 bases and 2 bases, with 9 bases remaining between them. Germline-derived CDR1 and CDR2 are SGDLS and YYNGEE. The DNA of the CDR3 is TGTGCCAGCAGCGTAGTGGGGGGCGCCTACGAGCAGTACTTC. Residues: CASSVVGGAYEQYF.

V and J are TRBV4-2 and TRBJ2-3, with TRBD2 identical over 8 bases. V gave up 0 bases and J gave up 0 bases; unmatched junction bases: 8. Looked up from germline, CDR1 is LGHNA and CDR2 is YNFKEQ. This CDR3 comprises 18 residues. The chain's CDR3 is CASSQDQAGGASTDTQYF. The CDR3 bases are TGTGCCAGCAGCCAAGATCAGGCCGGGGGGGCAAGCACAGATACGCAGTATTTT.

This chain connects TRBV5-4 to TRBJ2-5; TRBD1 might be the D (6 bases). The DNA end lines up better with TRBJ2-7; the J call may be wrong. The CDR3 consists of 14 residues. CDR1 and CDR2 (germline): SGHNT, YYREEE (reference sequence). CDR3 nucleotides: TGTGCCAGCAGCTTGGATCCAGGGGCCGACGAGCAGTACTTC. Protein product: CASSLDPGADEQYF.

The chain joins TRBV15 to TRBJ1-3; D gene uncertain. The CDR3 contains 15 residues. From germline, CDR1 is LNHNV and CDR2 YYDKDF (reference sequence). The ends were cut back, 0 bases at V and 0 bases at J, with 6 bases in the middle. CDR3 DNA: TGTGCCACCAGCAGAGATCAGGTCTCTGGAAACACCATATATTTT. It yields the protein CATSRDQVSGNTIYF.

V gene TRBV6-6 combines with J gene TRBJ1-5; D unresolved. The CDR3 is 14 amino acids. Trimming removed 0 bases from V and 3 bases from J, with 6 bases in between. Germline-derived CDR1 and CDR2 are MNHNY and SVGAGI (reference sequence). The CDR3, as DNA: TGTGCCAGCAGTTACTCTGGGGTCAATCAGCCCCAGCATTTT. Amino acids: CASSYSGVNQPQHF.

The chain uses TRBV6-6 and TRBJ1-1; D remains unclear. In germline, CDR1 is MNHNY, CDR2 SVGAGI (reference sequence). V gave up 4 bases and J gave up 4 bases, with 16 bases separating them. There are 15 residues in the CDR3. The CDR3 nucleotides read TGTGCCAGCAGTTTTCCGTTGACGGGTGCCACTGAAGCTTTCTTT. Translation gives CASSFPLTGATEAFF.

In this sample, this clone turned up once. This chain connects TRBV6-5 to TRBJ1-1, with D possibly matching TRBD1 (6 bases). The CDR3 runs to 13 residues. Trimming took 7 bases from V and 7 from J, leaving 16 bases between them. Germline CDR1 and CDR2: MNHEY and SVGAGI. The DNA of the CDR3 is TGTGCCAGCAACTTACAGGGCGTTCTTGAAGCTTTCTTT. Protein product: CASNLQGVLEAFF.

This clone was picked up a small number of times. The V call is TRBV6-6, the J call TRBJ1-4; 7 bases fit TRBD1. The V gene's germline CDR1 is MNHNY and CDR2 SVGAGI (reference sequence). Trimming removed 5 bases from V and 5 bases from J; junction bases left unmatched: 5. The CDR3 runs 14 residues. The CDR3 spells CASSTGQINEKLFF. CDR3 DNA sequence: TGTGCCAGCAGTACGGGACAGATAAATGAAAAACTGTTTTTT.

The chain uses TRBV11-1 and TRBJ2-5; D unclear. Germline CDR1 is SGHAT and CDR2 is FQDESV (reference sequence). CDR3 length equals 14 residues. The V end was cut by 3 bases, the J end by 0 bases, with 8 bases between. The CDR3: CASSLRLNQETQYF. In DNA, the CDR3 is TGTGCCAGCAGCTTGAGACTCAACCAAGAGACCCAGTACTTC.

This clone was observed a handful of times. V usage is TRBV11-2 and J usage is TRBJ2-5, with 10 bases fitting TRBD2. Unmatched junction bases numbered 7, after V lost 1 base and J lost 5 bases. The CDR3 loop spans 16 amino acids. CDR1 is SGHAT and CDR2 is FQNNGV in the germline V gene. The CDR3 reads CASSLGASGGGETQYF. The CDR3 nucleotides are TGTGCCAGCAGCTTAGGCGCTAGCGGGGGTGGGGAGACCCAGTACTTC. Supplemented by reference TRBV11-2 and TRBJ2-5, the full variable domain reads EAGVAQSPRYKIIEKRQSVAFWCNPISGHATLYWYQQILGQGPKLLIQFQNNGVVDDSQLPKDRFSAERLKGVDSTLKIQPAKLEDSAVYLCASSLGASGGGETQYFGPGTRLLVL.